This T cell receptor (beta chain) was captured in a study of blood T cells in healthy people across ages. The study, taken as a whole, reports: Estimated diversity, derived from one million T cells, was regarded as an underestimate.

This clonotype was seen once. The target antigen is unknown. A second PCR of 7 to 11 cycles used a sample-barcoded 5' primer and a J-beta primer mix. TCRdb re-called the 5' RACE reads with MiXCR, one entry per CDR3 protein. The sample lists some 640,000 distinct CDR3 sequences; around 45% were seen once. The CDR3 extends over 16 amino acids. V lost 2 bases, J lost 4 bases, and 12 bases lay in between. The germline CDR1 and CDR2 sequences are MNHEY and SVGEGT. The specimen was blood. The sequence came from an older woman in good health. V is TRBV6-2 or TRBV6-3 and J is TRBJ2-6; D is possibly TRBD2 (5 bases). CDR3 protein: CASSYRWTRGANVLTF. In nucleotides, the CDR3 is TGTGCCAGCAGTTACCGCTGGACTCGGGGGGCCAACGTCCTGACTTTC.